Listed below are T cell receptor beta chains from one sample, sequenced in a study of blood T cell repertoires in COVID-19. Assay used: immunoSEQ multiplex PCR; TCRdb lists only in-frame clones, some missing. The top ten hold roughly 18% of the sample, which has about 99,000 clones, around 74% seen once. The sequenced sample consisted of peripheral blood. The receptors were gathered from a woman older than 75 with active or convalescent COVID-19. Each CDR3 is given without its conserved first and last residue.

TRBV3-1/TRBV3-2	TRBJ2-3	ASSHQLARADTQY
TRBV19	TRBJ1-2	ASSIGTATVYGYT
TRBV11-1	TRBJ2-1	ASARGEVFGEQF
TRBV11-3	TRBJ2-3	ASSLGAGDTDTQY
TRBV10-3	TRBJ2-1	AISEPGAGISYNEQF
TRBV19	TRBJ2-5	ASSIGGSSSPTGETQY
TRBV10-3	TRBJ2-7	ARTGSSYEQY
TRBV7-8	TRBJ1-1	ASRNTANTEAF
TRBV5-1	TRBJ2-5	ASSLKTGGETQY
TRBV29-1	TRBJ2-3	SVEAPAGIDTQY
TRBV7-2	TRBJ1-3	ASSTWSGRVSGNTIY
TRBV5-1	TRBJ2-1	ASSLMGVAGYNEQF
TRBV7-2	TRBJ2-1	ASSLVGAGTDNEQF
TRBV6-1	TRBJ1-5	ASSEIQGGNQPQH
TRBV4-1	TRBJ1-2	ASSQAGQGHYGYT
TRBV18	TRBJ2-2	ASSPNRVNTGELF
TRBV14	TRBJ2-1	ASMFSGFYNEQF
TRBV6-5	TRBJ2-3	ASSRGGVGTDTQY
TRBV4-1	TRBJ2-1	ASSQVGVAGGDEQF